The table lists the clone carrying this TCR beta chain with many counts. Its antigen remains unidentified. This sample is part of a study of CD8 T cells in ankylosing spondylitis. TCRdb reprocessed the 5' RACE reads with MiXCR, giving one entry per CDR3 protein. The repertoire includes 300,000 to 400,000 distinct CDR3 sequences, roughly 12% of them detected once, and 8% to 9.5% sits in the top ten. Trimming left V 4 bases short and J 8 bases short, with 18 bases between. The germline gives CDR1 KGHDR, CDR2 SFDVKD. The CDR3 has 15 amino acids. Whole-study findings and limits: Researchers reportedly found disease-linked clones significantly enriched in matched ankylosing spondylitis synovial fluid. With a CD8+ phenotype, disease-linked clones were relatively rare in peripheral blood. Typical of ankylosing spondylitis blood, it appeared, was a TCR beta motif of under 10 highly homologous variants. Prior work had noted some motif variants in reactive arthritis blood and synovial fluid.

The TCR sequence derives from a female donor with ankylosing spondylitis or in good health (not recorded which). This sequence joins TRBV24-1 and TRBJ2-3; possibly TRBD1 or TRBD2 for D (5 bases each). Sample: blood, either unsorted or a sorted T cell fraction (not recorded which). CDR3 DNA sequence: TGTGCCACCAGTGAACCAGGACCAGGGAGTGGTACGCAGTATTTT. It is translated as CATSEPGPGSGTQYF.